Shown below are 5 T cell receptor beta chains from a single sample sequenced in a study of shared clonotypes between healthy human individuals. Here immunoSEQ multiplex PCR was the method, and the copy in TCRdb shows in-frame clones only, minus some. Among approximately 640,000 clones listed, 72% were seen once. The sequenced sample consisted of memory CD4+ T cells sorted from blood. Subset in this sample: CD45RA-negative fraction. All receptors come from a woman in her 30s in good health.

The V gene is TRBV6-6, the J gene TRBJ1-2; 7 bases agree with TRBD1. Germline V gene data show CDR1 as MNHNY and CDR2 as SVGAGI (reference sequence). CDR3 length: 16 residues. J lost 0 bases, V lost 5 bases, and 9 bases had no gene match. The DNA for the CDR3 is TGTGCCAGCAGTAAGGGCACAGGGGTTACTAACTATGGCTACACCTTC. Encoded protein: CASSKGTGVTNYGYTF.

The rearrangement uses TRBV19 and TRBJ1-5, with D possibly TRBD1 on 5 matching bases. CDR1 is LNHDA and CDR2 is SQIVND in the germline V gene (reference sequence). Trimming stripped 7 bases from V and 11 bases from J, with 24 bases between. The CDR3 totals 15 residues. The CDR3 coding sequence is TGTGCCAGTACCCCGTCGGAGGGGCGAAGGCAGTCCCAGCATTTT. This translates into CASTPSEGRRQSQHF. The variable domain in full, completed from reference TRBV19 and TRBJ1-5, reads DGGITQSPKYLFRKEGQNVTLSCEQNLNHDAMYWYRQDPGQGLRLIYYSQIVNDFQKGDIAEGYSVSREKKESFPLTVTSAQKNPTAFYLCASTPSEGRRQSQHFGDGTRLSIL.

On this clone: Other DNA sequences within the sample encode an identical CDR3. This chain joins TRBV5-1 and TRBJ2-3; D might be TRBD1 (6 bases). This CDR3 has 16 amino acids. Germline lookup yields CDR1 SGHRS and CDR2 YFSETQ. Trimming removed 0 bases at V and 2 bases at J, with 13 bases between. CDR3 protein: CASSLAQGPNTDTQYF. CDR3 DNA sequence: TGCGCCAGCAGCTTGGCCCAGGGGCCTAACACAGATACGCAGTATTTT. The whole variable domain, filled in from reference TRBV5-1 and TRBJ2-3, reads KAGVTQTPRYLIKTRGQQVTLSCSPISGHRSVSWYQQTPGQGLQFLFEYFSETQRNKGNFPGRFSGRQFSNSRSEMNVSTLELGDSALYLCASSLAQGPNTDTQYFGPGTRLTVL.

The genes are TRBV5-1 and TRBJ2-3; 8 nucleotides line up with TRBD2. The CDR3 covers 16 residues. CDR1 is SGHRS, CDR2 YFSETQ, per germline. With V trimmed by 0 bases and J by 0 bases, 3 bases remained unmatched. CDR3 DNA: TGCGCCAGCAGCTTGGCACTAGCGGAAAGCACAGATACGCAGTATTTT. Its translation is CASSLALAESTDTQYF.

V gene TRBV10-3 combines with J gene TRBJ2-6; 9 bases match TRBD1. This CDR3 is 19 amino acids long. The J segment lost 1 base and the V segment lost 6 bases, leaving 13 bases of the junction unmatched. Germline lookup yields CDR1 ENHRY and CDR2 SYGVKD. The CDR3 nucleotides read TGTGCCATCAGGCGACACAGGGGGCGAATGAATTCTGGGGCCAACGTCCTGACTTTC. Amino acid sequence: CAIRRHRGRMNSGANVLTF.